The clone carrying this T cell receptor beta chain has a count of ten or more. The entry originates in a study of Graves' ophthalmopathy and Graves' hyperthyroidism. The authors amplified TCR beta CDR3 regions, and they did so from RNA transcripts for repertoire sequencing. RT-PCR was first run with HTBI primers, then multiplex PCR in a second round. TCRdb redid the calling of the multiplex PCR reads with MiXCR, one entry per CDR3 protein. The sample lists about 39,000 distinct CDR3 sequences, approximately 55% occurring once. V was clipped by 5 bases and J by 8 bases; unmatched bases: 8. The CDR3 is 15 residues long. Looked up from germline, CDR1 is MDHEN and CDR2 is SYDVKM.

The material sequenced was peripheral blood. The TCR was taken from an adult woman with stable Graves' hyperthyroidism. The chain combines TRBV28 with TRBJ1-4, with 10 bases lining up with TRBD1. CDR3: CASSGGQGLYEKLFF. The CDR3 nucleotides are TGTGCCAGCAGTGGGGGACAGGGGCTTTACGAAAAACTGTTTTTT. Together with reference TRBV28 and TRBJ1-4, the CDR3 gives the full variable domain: DVKVTQSSRYLVKRTGEKVFLECVQDMDHENMFWYRQDPGLGLRLIYFSYDVKMKEKGDIPEGYSVSREKKERFSLILESASTNQTSMYLCASSGGQGLYEKLFFGSGTQLSVL.